Each of the 30 T cell receptor beta chains below was sequenced from the same sample in a study of sequential checkpoint blockade in melanoma. The treatment is: randomized to nivolumab then ipilimumab (arm A) or the reverse (arm B). Using immunoSEQ multiplex PCR, the repertoire was profiled, and TCRdb retains in-frame clones only, with some absent. The sample contains about 22,000 clones, approximately 79% of which appear only once. The specimen comprised CD8+ T cells sorted from blood (inferred from file names), sampled from a patient given nivolumab and ipilimumab in sequence. The receptors come from a human donor with melanoma.

The chain uses TRBV5-5 and TRBJ1-2, with 7 positions matching TRBD1. The V segment lost 0 bases and the J segment 6 bases; nucleotides outside the gene matches: 5. CDR1 and CDR2 (germline): SGHKS, YYEKEE (reference sequence). The CDR3 contains 14 residues. This CDR3 reads CASSLVRGGDGYTF. The CDR3 bases are TGTGCCAGCAGCTTGGTCAGAGGGGGCGATGGCTACACCTTC.

The CDR3 loop reads CASSPGGPGGELFF. The CDR3 coding sequence is TGCGCCAGCAGCCCAGGGGGGCCGGGCGGGGAGCTGTTTTTT. J is TRBJ2-2 and V is TRBV4-3; TRBD1 is a possible D gene (7 bases). V was clipped by 4 bases and J by 7 bases, with 13 bases between them. The CDR3 runs 14 residues. The germline gives CDR1 LGHNA, CDR2 YSLEER.

This clone was counted a few times. The junction shows a germline mismatch at one end, possibly a read error. The chain recombines TRBV7-9 with TRBJ2-1; tentative D call: TRBD1 (5 bases). From germline, CDR1 is SEHNR and CDR2 FQNEAQ (reference sequence). CDR3 length: 17 amino acids. The CDR3 region has the DNA TGCGCCAGCAGCCAAGGGGCTCCGGCGGTTTCCTACAATGAGCAGTTCTTC. Protein: CASSQGAPAVSYNEQFF.

The chain uses TRBV10-3 and TRBJ2-2; a possible D gene is TRBD2 (6 bases). The CDR3 totals 13 residues. Germline CDR1 is ENHRY and CDR2 is SYGVKD. Trimming took 7 bases from V and 5 from J, leaving 11 bases between them. CDR3 in DNA: TGTGCCATCATCGGAGGGGAAACCGGGGAGCTGTTTTTT. Amino acid sequence: CAIIGGETGELFF.

This clone qualifies as medium-sized. This same CDR3 is encoded by further DNA sequences in the sample. The chain joins TRBV5-6 to TRBJ2-7, with D tentatively TRBD2 (5 bases). V dropped 0 bases and J dropped 1 base, with 8 bases sitting between them. Germline V gives CDR1 SGHDT, CDR2 YYEEEE. The CDR3 contains 14 residues. The CDR3 DNA sequence: TGTGCCAGCAGCTTGGTAGGGAGTTCCTACGAGCAGTACTTC. This gives the protein CASSLVGSSYEQYF.

Only a few counts were recorded for this clone. V gene TRBV9 combines with J gene TRBJ2-5; 7 nucleotides match TRBD1. Germline V gene sequence: CDR1 SGDLS, CDR2 YYNGEE. The V and J ends lost 0 bases and 3 bases, in that order; junction bases with no gene match: 5. The CDR3 extends over 15 amino acids. The CDR3 region is CASSVAGTVKETQYF. The CDR3 DNA is TGTGCCAGCAGCGTAGCCGGGACAGTGAAAGAGACCCAGTACTTC.

The chain recombines TRBV7-2 with TRBJ2-7; TRBD2 aligns across 13 bases. Germline V lookup: CDR1 SGHTA, CDR2 FQGNSA. This CDR3 has 16 residues. The V and J ends lost 5 bases and 3 bases, in that order; junction bases with no gene match: 7. The CDR3 DNA follows: TGTGCCAGCAGCATGAGGGGACTAGCGGGGCTCTACGAGCAGTACTTC. Protein product: CASSMRGLAGLYEQYF.

V usage is TRBV30 and J usage is TRBJ2-1; the match to TRBD1 covers 7 bases. V was pared by 6 bases and J by 14 bases, with 19 bases of the junction left unmatched. Germline V gives CDR1 GTSNPN, CDR2 SVGIG (reference sequence). The CDR3 is made up of 14 amino acids. Here the CDR3 DNA reads TGTGCCTGCCCGATGGGGGACAGTGCATTGAGGAAGTTCTTC. Its translation is CACPMGDSALRKFF.

This sequence joins TRBV2 and TRBJ2-3; TRBD2 is a possible D gene (5 bases). CDR1 and CDR2 from the germline V gene are SNHLY and FYNNEI. V lost 0 bases and J 0 bases, leaving 10 bases between the germline ends. The CDR3 has 16 amino acids. CDR3 loop: CASSEAPRASTDTQYF. The CDR3 nucleotides read TGTGCCAGCAGTGAAGCGCCGCGGGCTAGCACAGATACGCAGTATTTT.

This clone appeared a single time. The chain is built from TRBV19 and TRBJ1-5; a weak D match, TRBD1 (5 bases). Trimming pared 2 bases from V and 5 bases from J, leaving 10 bases between. The CDR3 contains 14 residues. Germline V gene sequence: CDR1 LNHDA, CDR2 SQIVND (reference sequence). For the CDR3, the DNA is TGTGCCAGTAGTATACAGGCAGGGTATCAGCCCCAGCATTTT. Protein: CASSIQAGYQPQHF.

This clone is medium-sized by share. V is TRBV4-1 and J is TRBJ2-7; tentative D call: TRBD1 (5 bases). Germline V gene data show CDR1 as MGHRA and CDR2 as YSYEKL. The V end lost 1 base, the J end lost 4 bases, and 20 bases lay between the germline ends. CDR3 length: 17 amino acids. The CDR3 loop is CASSQGPRILRVYEQYF. The CDR3 DNA sequence: TGCGCCAGCAGCCAAGGCCCTCGGATCCTCAGGGTATACGAGCAGTACTTC.

V is TRBV7-9 and J is TRBJ2-1; TRBD1 matches 8 bases. V lost 5 bases and J lost 1; bases outside the gene matches: 10. From germline, CDR1 is SEHNR and CDR2 FQNEAQ (reference sequence). The CDR3 is 17 residues long. The CDR3 spells CASSAKRQGRSYNEQFF. CDR3 DNA sequence: TGTGCCAGCAGCGCGAAACGACAGGGGCGTTCCTACAATGAGCAGTTCTTC.

The chain recombines TRBV9 with TRBJ2-5; 8 nucleotides align to TRBD1. The DNA end favors TRBJ2-7, so the J call may be wrong. CDR3 length: 14 residues. Germline CDR1 is SGDLS and CDR2 is YYNGEE. The CDR3 reads CASSQGAEIYEQYF. The CDR3 DNA follows: TGTGCCAGCAGTCAGGGGGCCGAGATCTACGAGCAGTACTTC.

This clone was counted a few times. This chain links TRBV2 with TRBJ2-5; 9 bases map to TRBD2. Germline CDR1 is SNHLY and CDR2 is FYNNEI. CDR3 length equals 14 residues. Trimming took 6 bases from V and 1 from J; bases not matched to a gene: 3. The chain's CDR3 is CASRDSGSQETQYF. DNA for the CDR3: TGTGCCAGCAGAGATAGCGGGAGCCAAGAGACCCAGTACTTC.

A single count supports this clone. J is TRBJ2-7 and V is TRBV6-5; D is possibly TRBD1 (6 bases). The CDR3 has 16 amino acids. Trimming removed 4 bases at V and 2 bases at J, with 18 bases between. Germline assignment: CDR1 MNHEY and CDR2 SVGAGI. The CDR3 DNA sequence: TGTGCCAGCAGTTCCTCTCTCTCAGGGGAACCCTACGAGCAGTACTTC. This sequence encodes CASSSSLSGEPYEQYF.

The chain couples TRBV7-6 to TRBJ2-1; D possibly corresponds to TRBD1 (6 bases). Trimming cost V 2 bases and J 2 bases, with 7 bases left between them. This CDR3 has 14 amino acids. Germline CDR1 reads SGHVS; CDR2 reads FNYEAQ. The CDR3 DNA sequence: TGTGCCAGCAGCTTAACAGGGACCTACAATGAGCAGTTCTTC. Translating it yields CASSLTGTYNEQFF.

The chain recombines TRBV2 with TRBJ2-1, with D maybe TRBD2 (5 bases). V was pared by 2 bases and J by 6 bases, with 11 bases between. CDR1 SNHLY and CDR2 FYNNEI come from the germline V gene. The CDR3 has 14 residues. The CDR3 loop reads CASSELGIRNEQFF. The DNA of the CDR3 is TGTGCCAGCAGTGAACTCGGGATCCGCAATGAGCAGTTCTTC.

The chain is built from TRBV10-3 and TRBJ2-7; D unresolved. V was trimmed by 2 bases and J by 7 bases, leaving 6 bases between them. CDR1 and CDR2 (germline): ENHRY, SYGVKD. This CDR3 is built from 11 residues. CDR3 sequence (DNA): TGTGCCATCAGTGAGGAGCGTGAGCAGTACTTC. Amino acid sequence: CAISEEREQYF.

The rearrangement joins TRBV7-9 to TRBJ2-5, with 12 bases matching TRBD1. V lost 1 base to trimming and J lost 5 bases; unmatched junction nucleotides: 2. Germline-derived CDR1 and CDR2 are SEHNR and FQNEAQ (reference sequence). This CDR3 is 15 amino acids long. The CDR3 reads CASSLGDRGQETQYF. The CDR3 nucleotides are TGTGCCAGCAGCTTAGGGGACAGGGGGCAGGAGACCCAGTACTTC.

DNA of the CDR3: TGTGCCAGCAGTGACAAAGGGACTAGTTCTCACGAGCAGTACTTC. Protein sequence: CASSDKGTSSHEQYF. The chain has TRBV25-1 and TRBJ2-7; 8 positions match TRBD2. V lost 3 bases, J lost 5 bases, and 9 bases stayed unmatched. Germline V gene data show CDR1 as MGHDK and CDR2 as SYGVNS. The length of the CDR3 is 15 residues.

V is TRBV28 and J is TRBJ2-3, with D possibly being TRBD2 (7 bases). Germline V gene data show CDR1 as MDHEN and CDR2 as SYDVKM. V was pared by 8 bases and J by 3 bases, with 21 bases between. The CDR3 is 16 residues long. The CDR3 region is CASLPLRGGATDTQYF. The CDR3 DNA sequence: TGTGCCAGCCTTCCCCTAAGAGGGGGGGCGACAGATACGCAGTATTTT. Full variable domain (rest looked up from reference TRBV28 and TRBJ2-3): DVKVTQSSRYLVKRTGEKVFLECVQDMDHENMFWYRQDPGLGLRLIYFSYDVKMKEKGDIPEGYSVSREKKERFSLILESASTNQTSMYLCASLPLRGGATDTQYFGPGTRLTVL.

The genes are TRBV19 and TRBJ1-1; no clear D. V was clipped by 3 bases and J by 4 bases, with 9 bases between them. The CDR3 length is 13 residues. Germline CDR1 and CDR2: LNHDA and SQIVND (reference sequence). For the CDR3, the DNA is TGTGCCAGTAGTATTCTGGCTGGCACTGAAGCTTTCTTT. Translation gives CASSILAGTEAFF.

The chain uses TRBV4-1 and TRBJ2-5; 7 bases are a match to TRBD1. Per germline, CDR1 MGHRA and CDR2 YSYEKL. CDR3 length: 15 residues. The junction had 9 bases not matched to a gene; V was cut back by 3 bases and J by 5 bases. CDR3 residues: CASSHPTGPGETQYF. The CDR3 coding sequence is TGCGCCAGCAGCCACCCGACAGGGCCCGGGGAGACCCAGTACTTC.

The genes are TRBV9 and TRBJ2-1; 8 bases fit TRBD2. The V gene's germline CDR1 is SGDLS and CDR2 YYNGEE. Unmatched junction bases numbered 10, after V lost 5 bases and J lost 0 bases. CDR3 size: 17 residues. The CDR3 reads CASSPRGGGSSYNEQFF. The CDR3 nucleotides read TGTGCCAGCAGTCCCCGGGGGGGCGGATCCTCCTACAATGAGCAGTTCTTC.

This rearrangement joins TRBV6-5 to TRBJ1-6; 7 positions match TRBD1. The CDR3 totals 15 residues. J gave up 10 bases and V 8 bases, and 14 bases lay outside the gene matches. Germline-derived CDR1 and CDR2 are MNHEY and SVGAGI. The CDR3 DNA is TGTGCCAGCCAATACAGGGGCGTCAGCGGGTCACCCCTCCACTTT. Translated: CASQYRGVSGSPLHF.

The chain employs TRBV7-9 and TRBJ2-7; TRBD2 agrees at 8 bases. The CDR3 sequence is 16 residues long. The V segment lost 5 bases and the J segment 5 bases; nucleotides outside the gene matches: 14. Germline lookup yields CDR1 SEHNR and CDR2 FQNEAQ (reference sequence). CDR3 DNA: TGTGCCAGCAGCCCCCCCCTCGGTAGCGGGACCCACGAGCAGTACTTC. The encoded protein is CASSPPLGSGTHEQYF. The entire variable domain, with the rest obtained from reference TRBV7-9 and TRBJ2-7, is as follows: DTGVSQNPRHKITKRGQNVTFRCDPISEHNRLYWYRQTLGQGPEFLTYFQNEAQLEKSRLLSDRFSAERPKGSFSTLEIQRTEQGDSAMYLCASSPPLGSGTHEQYFGPGTRLTVT.

V and J are TRBV6-5 and TRBJ2-3; no clear D. There are 14 residues in the CDR3. The germline gives CDR1 MNHEY, CDR2 SVGAGI. V was shortened by 3 bases and J by 0 bases, with 7 bases between the two germline ends. This CDR3 reads CASSYLASTDTQYF. CDR3 in DNA: TGTGCCAGCAGTTATTTGGCTAGCACAGATACGCAGTATTTT.

The V gene is TRBV27, the J gene TRBJ1-2; TRBD1 aligns across 12 bases. Germline trimming cut 5 bases from V and 4 bases from J; bases unmatched to any gene: 5. Germline V gene sequence: CDR1 MNHEY, CDR2 SMNVEV (reference sequence). The CDR3 is 15 amino acids. CDR3 bases: TGTGCCAGCAGTCCCCGGGACAGGGGGCTCTATGGCTACACCTTC. This gives the protein CASSPRDRGLYGYTF.

The rearrangement joins TRBV6-5 to TRBJ2-1, with 8 bases lining up with TRBD2. Per germline, CDR1 MNHEY and CDR2 SVGAGI. Germline trimming cut 1 base from V and 9 bases from J; bases unmatched to any gene: 8. The CDR3 is 15 residues long. DNA for the CDR3: TGTGCCAGCAGTTACTGGTCGGGAGGGCCTGCTGAGCAGTTCTTC. Translation gives CASSYWSGGPAEQFF.

The V gene is TRBV5-6, the J gene TRBJ2-5; TRBD1 agrees at 9 bases. Trimming removed 3 bases from V and 5 bases from J; junction bases left unmatched: 11. The germline CDR1 and CDR2 sequences are SGHDT and YYEEEE. CDR3 length: 16 residues. The CDR3 loop reads CASSSLGQGLGETQYF. In DNA, the CDR3 is TGTGCCAGCAGCTCGTTAGGACAGGGGCTCGGGGAGACCCAGTACTTC.